This record concerns one TCR beta chain sequence. Profiled with immunoSEQ multiplex PCR; TCRdb holds only in-frame clones, not every one. The sample shows 85,000 to 130,000 clones, around 86% of them seen only once. The data originate from a study of T cell responses to AZD1222 COVID-19 vaccine. Per germline, CDR1 SGHKS and CDR2 YYEKEE (reference sequence). This CDR3 contains 17 residues. The J segment lost 7 bases and the V segment lost 1 base, leaving 10 bases of the junction unmatched. The receptor comes from an adult who received the MenACWY meningococcal vaccine as a control. Specimen: peripheral blood, collected 28 days after the second dose of the MenACWY control vaccine. This chain connects TRBV5-5 to TRBJ1-6; 8 positions agree with TRBD1. CDR3 protein: CASSLQIGQGQNSPLHF. CDR3 in DNA: TGTGCCAGCAGCTTGCAAATAGGACAGGGTCAGAATTCACCCCTCCACTTT.